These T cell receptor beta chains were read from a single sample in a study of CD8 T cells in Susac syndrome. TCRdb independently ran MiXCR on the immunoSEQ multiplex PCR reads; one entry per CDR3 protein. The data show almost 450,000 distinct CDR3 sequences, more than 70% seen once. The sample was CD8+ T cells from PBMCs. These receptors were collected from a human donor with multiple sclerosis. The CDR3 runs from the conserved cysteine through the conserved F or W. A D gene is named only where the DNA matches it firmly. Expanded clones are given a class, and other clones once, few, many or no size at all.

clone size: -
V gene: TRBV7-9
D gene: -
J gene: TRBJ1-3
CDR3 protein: CASSPGASGNTIYF
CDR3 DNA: TGTGCCAGCAGCCCGGGCGCCTCTGGAAACACCATATATTTT

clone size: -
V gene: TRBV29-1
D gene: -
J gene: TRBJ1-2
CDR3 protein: CSVDEVREGYTF
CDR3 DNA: TGCAGCGTTGATGAGGTGCGGGAGGGCTACACCTTC

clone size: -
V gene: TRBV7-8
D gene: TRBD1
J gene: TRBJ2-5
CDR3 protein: CASSLETAGGQETQYF
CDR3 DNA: TGTGCCAGCAGCTTAGAGACCGCAGGGGGCCAAGAGACCCAGTACTTC

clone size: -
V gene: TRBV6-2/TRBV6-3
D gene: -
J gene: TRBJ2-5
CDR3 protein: CASSRLEGGETQYF
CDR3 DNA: TGTGCCAGCAGCCGACTTGAGGGAGGAGAGACCCAGTACTTC

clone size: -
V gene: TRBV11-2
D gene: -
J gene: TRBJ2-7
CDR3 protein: CASSLVGLAEQYF
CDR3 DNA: TGTGCCAGCAGCTTAGTTGGCCTGGCCGAGCAGTACTTC

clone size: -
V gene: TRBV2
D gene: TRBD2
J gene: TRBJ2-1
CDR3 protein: CASSEALWTSRNNEQFF
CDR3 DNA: TGTGCCAGCAGTGAAGCGCTCTGGACTAGCAGGAACAATGAGCAGTTCTTC

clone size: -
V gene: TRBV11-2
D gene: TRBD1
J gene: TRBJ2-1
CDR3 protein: CASSDLRDRGLNEQFF
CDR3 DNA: TGTGCCAGCAGCGATCTCCGGGACAGGGGCCTCAATGAGCAGTTCTTC

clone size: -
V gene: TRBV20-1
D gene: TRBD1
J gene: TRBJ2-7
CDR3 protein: CSARVPDRDYEQYF
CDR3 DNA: TGCAGTGCTAGAGTCCCGGACAGGGACTACGAGCAGTACTTC

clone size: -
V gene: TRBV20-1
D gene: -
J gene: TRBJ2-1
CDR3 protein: CSALGLNSYNEQFF
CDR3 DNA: TGCAGTGCTCTGGGGCTGAACTCCTACAATGAGCAGTTCTTC

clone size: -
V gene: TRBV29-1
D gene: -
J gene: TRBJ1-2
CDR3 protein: CSVERGPRGYTF
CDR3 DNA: TGCAGCGTTGAACGGGGGCCTCGGGGCTACACCTTC

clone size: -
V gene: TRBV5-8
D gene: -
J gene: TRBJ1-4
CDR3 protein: CASRSSDLVDEKLFF
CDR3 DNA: TGTGCCAGCAGGTCCAGTGACCTAGTGGACGAAAAACTGTTTTTT

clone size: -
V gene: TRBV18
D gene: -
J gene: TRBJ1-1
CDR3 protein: CASSPRLTGLNTEAFF
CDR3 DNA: TGTGCCAGCTCACCACGGTTGACGGGGTTGAACACTGAAGCTTTCTTT

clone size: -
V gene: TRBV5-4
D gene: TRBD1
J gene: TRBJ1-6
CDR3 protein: CASSAGTDITYNSPLHF
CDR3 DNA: TGTGCCAGCAGCGCCGGGACAGACATTACCTATAATTCACCCCTCCACTTT

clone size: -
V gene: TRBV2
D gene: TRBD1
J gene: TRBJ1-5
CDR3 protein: CASSVGQGGIQPQHF
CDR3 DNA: TGTGCCAGCAGTGTGGGACAGGGTGGGATTCAGCCCCAGCATTTT

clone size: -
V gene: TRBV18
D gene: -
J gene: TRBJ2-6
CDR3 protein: CASSIQGFAGANVLTF
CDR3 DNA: TGTGCCAGCTCAATTCAAGGGTTCGCTGGGGCCAACGTCCTGACTTTC

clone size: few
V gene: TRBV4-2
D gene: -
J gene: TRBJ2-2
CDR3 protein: CASSRGKDTGELFF
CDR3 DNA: TGTGCCAGCTCCCGAGGGAAGGACACCGGGGAGCTGTTTTTT

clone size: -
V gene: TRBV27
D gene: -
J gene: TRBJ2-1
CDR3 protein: CASSLYSALDEQFF
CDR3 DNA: TGTGCCAGCAGTTTATATAGTGCCCTTGATGAGCAGTTCTTC

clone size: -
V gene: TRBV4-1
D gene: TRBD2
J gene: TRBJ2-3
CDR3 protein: CASSHSAGGQADTQYF
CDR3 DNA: TGCGCCAGCAGCCATTCGGCGGGGGGGCAGGCAGATACGCAGTATTTT

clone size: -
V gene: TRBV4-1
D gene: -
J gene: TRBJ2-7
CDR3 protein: CASSQEPDTSYEQYF
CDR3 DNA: TGCGCCAGCAGCCAAGAACCCGACACCTCCTACGAGCAGTACTTC

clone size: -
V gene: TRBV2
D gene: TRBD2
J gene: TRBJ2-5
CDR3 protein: CASSDPGGRDETQYF
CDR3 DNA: TGTGCCAGCAGTGATCCTGGCGGGAGGGATGAGACCCAGTACTTC

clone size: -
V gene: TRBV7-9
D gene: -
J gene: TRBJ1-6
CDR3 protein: CASSLAGRRNSPLHF
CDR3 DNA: TGTGCCAGCAGCTTGGCGGGACGTCGAAATTCACCCCTCCACTTT

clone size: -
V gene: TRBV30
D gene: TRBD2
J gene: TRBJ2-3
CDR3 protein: CAFRDFGLAGQHSRTWDTQYF
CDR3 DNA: TGTGCCTTTCGGGACTTTGGACTAGCGGGGCAGCACAGCCGAACGTGGGATACGCAGTATTTT

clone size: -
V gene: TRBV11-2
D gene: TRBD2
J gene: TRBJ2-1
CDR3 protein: CASSSPLDLRGAHRSSYNEQFF
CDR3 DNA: TGTGCCAGCAGCTCCCCCCTCGATTTGCGGGGGGCCCACCGAAGCTCCTACAATGAGCAGTTCTTC

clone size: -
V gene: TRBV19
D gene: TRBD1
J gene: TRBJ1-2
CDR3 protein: CASSTITGGAGYTF
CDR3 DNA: TGTGCCAGTAGTACCATTACAGGGGGCGCGGGCTACACCTTC

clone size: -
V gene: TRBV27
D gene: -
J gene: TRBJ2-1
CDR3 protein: CASSPRTGKYPYNEQFF
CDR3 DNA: TGTGCCAGCAGTCCCCGTACAGGGAAGTATCCCTACAATGAGCAGTTCTTC

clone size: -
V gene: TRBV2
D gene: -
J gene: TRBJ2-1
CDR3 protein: CASSNIQSSYNEQFF
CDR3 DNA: TGTGCCAGCAGTAATATACAGAGCTCCTACAATGAGCAGTTCTTC

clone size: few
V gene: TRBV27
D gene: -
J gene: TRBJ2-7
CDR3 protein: CASNSRGNYEQYF
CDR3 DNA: TGTGCCAGCAACTCAAGGGGTAACTACGAGCAGTACTTC

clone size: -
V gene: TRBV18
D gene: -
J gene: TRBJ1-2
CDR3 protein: CASSPWTPANYGYTF
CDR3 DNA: TGTGCCAGCTCACCATGGACACCAGCTAACTATGGCTACACCTTC

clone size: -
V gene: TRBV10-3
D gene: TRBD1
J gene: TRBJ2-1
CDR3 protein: CAISETLTGSSYNEQFF
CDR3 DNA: TGTGCCATCAGTGAGACCTTGACAGGGAGCTCCTACAATGAGCAGTTCTTC

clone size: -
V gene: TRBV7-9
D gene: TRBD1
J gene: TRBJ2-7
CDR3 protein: CASSLDLTGSSYEQYF
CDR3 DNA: TGTGCCAGCAGCTTAGATCTGACAGGGAGCTCCTACGAGCAGTACTTC

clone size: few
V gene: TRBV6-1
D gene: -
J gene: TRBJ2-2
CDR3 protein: CASSLEVGDTGELFF
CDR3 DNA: TGTGCCAGCAGCCTTGAAGTAGGGGACACCGGGGAGCTGTTTTTT

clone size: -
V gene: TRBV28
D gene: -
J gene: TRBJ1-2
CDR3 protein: CASSLMQGFGGYTF
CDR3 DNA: TGTGCCAGCAGTCTGATGCAGGGCTTCGGAGGCTACACCTTC

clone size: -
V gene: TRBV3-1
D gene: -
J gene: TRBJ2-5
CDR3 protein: CASSQVVTAREKVQETQYF
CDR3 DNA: TGTGCCAGCAGCCAAGTGGTCACGGCGAGGGAGAAGGTCCAAGAGACCCAGTACTTC

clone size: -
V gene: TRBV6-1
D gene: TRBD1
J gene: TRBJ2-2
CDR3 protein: CASSPGTGNTGELFF
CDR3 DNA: TGTGCCAGCAGTCCTGGGACAGGGAACACCGGGGAGCTGTTTTTT

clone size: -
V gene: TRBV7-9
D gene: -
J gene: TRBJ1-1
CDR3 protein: CASRGRLGTEAFF
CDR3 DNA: TGTGCCAGCAGGGGGCGGCTGGGGACTGAAGCTTTCTTT